One sample yielded the 20 T cell receptor beta chains listed below, sequenced in a study of blood T cells in healthy people across ages. The authors ran a second PCR of about 6 to 11 cycles using a sample-barcoded 5' primer and a J-beta primer mix. TCRdb used MiXCR to reprocess the 5' RACE reads, holding one entry per CDR3 protein. The sample comprises around 1,500,000 distinct CDR3 sequences, under 30% of which are singletons, and 7.7% rests with the top ten. Sequenced material: blood. The receptors stem from a woman aged 25 to 39 in good health.

Turning to this clonotype: A much larger clone sits a single nucleotide away, making a read error possible. The V gene is TRBV20-1, the J gene TRBJ2-5, with 7 bases matching TRBD2. This CDR3 region has 11 residues. Looked up from germline, CDR1 is DFQATT and CDR2 is SNEGSKA (reference sequence). The DNA for the CDR3 is TGCAGCCCAGCGGGGAAAGAGACCCAGTACTTC. Its protein is CSPAGKETQYF.

This clonotype was counted many times. The chain couples TRBV4-2 to TRBJ1-6, with 9 positions matching TRBD1. Trimming at V came to 4 bases and at J to 8 bases, leaving 3 bases not matched to a gene. The CDR3 runs to 14 residues. Germline CDR1 reads LGHNA; CDR2 reads YNFKEQ. The CDR3, as DNA: TGTGCCAGCAGCCCGACAGGGGGGGATTCACCCCTCCACTTT. It yields the protein CASSPTGGDSPLHF.

This clonotype was detected only a few times. The chain links TRBV19 to TRBJ1-4; D not resolved. Germline V gene data show CDR1 as LNHDA and CDR2 as SQIVND (reference sequence). The CDR3 has 15 residues. The V and J ends lost 5 bases and 5 bases respectively, with 15 bases between them. The CDR3 loop is CASSLALRLNEKLFF. The DNA for the CDR3 is TGTGCCAGTAGTCTCGCCCTGCGGCTGAATGAAAAACTGTTTTTT.

As regards this clonotype: Possible read error: a much larger clone is one base away. This chain joins TRBV7-2 and TRBJ2-7; 8 bases map to TRBD2. The DNA end is a closer match to TRBJ2-4, so the J assignment may be wrong. The CDR3 contains 14 residues. The germline CDR1 and CDR2 sequences are SGHTA and FQGNSA. CDR3 nucleotide sequence: TGTGCCAGCAGCTTAGCGTGGCGGGGGGACATTCAGTACTTC. Translation: CASSLAWRGDIQYF.

This clonotype was seen a handful of times. This rearrangement joins TRBV3-1 to TRBJ1-2; D is possibly TRBD1 (6 bases). The CDR3 has 14 amino acids. V was shortened by 0 bases and J by 6 bases, with 11 bases between the two germline ends. Germline-derived CDR1 and CDR2 are LGHDT and YNNKEL (reference sequence). The CDR3 here is CASSQDWGANGYTF. As DNA, the CDR3 is TGTGCCAGCAGCCAAGATTGGGGGGCGAATGGCTACACCTTC. Looking up the rest from reference TRBV3-1 and TRBJ1-2 gives the full variable domain: DTAVSQTPKYLVTQMGNDKSIKCEQNLGHDTMYWYKQDSKKFLKIMFSYNNKELIINETVPNRFSPKSPDKAHLNLHINSLELGDSAVYFCASSQDWGANGYTFGSGTRLTVV.

The chain combines TRBV29-1 with TRBJ1-2, with 7 positions matching TRBD1. This CDR3 region has 12 residues. The ends lost 4 bases at V and 8 bases at J; junction bases unmatched: 7. Per the germline V gene, CDR1 is SQVTM and CDR2 is ANQGSEA. CDR3 DNA: TGCAGCGTTGCCGCGACAGGGCTCGGCTACACCTTC. Protein sequence: CSVAATGLGYTF.

This clonotype has only one observation. At one end the junction does not follow the germline gene, possibly because of a read error. The rearrangement links TRBV20-1 to TRBJ1-2; 7 positions match TRBD1. Per germline, CDR1 DFQATT and CDR2 SNEGSKA (reference sequence). CDR3 length: 12 amino acids. The CDR3 DNA is TGCAGTGCAGGAGTCCAGGGGGATGGCGACACCTTC. Amino acids: CSAGVQGDGDTF.

The gene calls are TRBV29-1 and TRBJ2-5; D is undetermined. The end of the DNA fits TRBJ2-7 better, so the J call may be wrong. In germline, CDR1 is SQVTM, CDR2 ANQGSEA. This CDR3 has 14 residues. CDR3 bases: TGCAGCGTTGAGTTGGGCAGATCGGCCTACGAGCAGTACTTC. Translated, it gives CSVELGRSAYEQYF.

This clonotype was seen a handful of times. The chain carries TRBV5-1 and TRBJ2-1, with 11 positions matching TRBD1. With 0 bases clipped from V and 9 bases from J, the junction kept 5 bases outside the gene matches. There are 15 residues in the CDR3. Germline values: CDR1 SGHRS, CDR2 YFSETQ. CDR3 amino acids: CASSLAGQGASEQFF. Written as DNA, the CDR3 is TGCGCCAGCAGCTTGGCTGGACAGGGGGCTAGTGAGCAGTTCTTC.

This clonotype showed up just a few times. The chain uses TRBV20-1 and TRBJ2-1, with TRBD2 matching over 13 bases. This CDR3 contains 16 residues. The V gene's germline CDR1 is DFQATT and CDR2 SNEGSKA (reference sequence). The trim removed 5 bases at V and 4 bases at J, leaving 8 bases unmatched. CDR3 loop: CSAPLAGGRRYNEQFF. DNA of the CDR3: TGCAGTGCTCCACTAGCGGGAGGGCGTCGGTACAATGAGCAGTTCTTC.

The chain combines TRBV10-3 with TRBJ2-3; D call uncertain. The closer fit of TRBJ1-5 to the DNA end suggests the J call may be wrong. Looked up from germline, CDR1 is ENHRY and CDR2 is SYGVKD. This CDR3 is 12 amino acids long. The CDR3, as DNA: TGTGCCATCAGTGAGTCAGCAGATACGCAGCATTTT. It translates to CAISESADTQHF.

This clonotype was observed once. The CDR3, as DNA: TGTGCCAGCAGCCACTGGAGGGCCTCCTACAATGAGCAGTTCTTC. Amino acid sequence: CASSHWRASYNEQFF. The chain employs TRBV3-1 and TRBJ2-1, with D maybe TRBD2 (6 bases). The CDR3 totals 15 residues. V gave up 3 bases and J gave up 0 bases, with 9 bases separating them. Germline V CDR1 and CDR2: LGHDT, YNNKEL (reference sequence).

There are a few counts of this clonotype. The CDR3 DNA is TGTGCCAGCGGGGGGCGGAGTAATGAAGCTTTCTTT. Translating gives CASGGRSNEAFF. This chain uses TRBV9 with TRBJ1-1, with D possibly being TRBD1 (6 bases). This CDR3 spans 12 amino acids. Trimming took off 7 bases at V and 7 bases at J, with 14 bases between the two ends. The germline V gene has CDR1 SGDLS and CDR2 YYNGEE.

The table lists this clonotype with a few counts. V and J are TRBV5-1 and TRBJ2-5, with D hard to call. Trimming shortened V by 5 bases and J by 2 bases, and 13 bases separated the two germline ends. CDR1 SGHRS and CDR2 YFSETQ come from the germline V gene. CDR3 length: 14 amino acids. CDR3 DNA sequence: TGCGCCAGCAGGCCCGTTCTAACACAAGAGACCCAGTACTTC. The encoded protein is CASRPVLTQETQYF. Full variable domain (outside the CDR3, taken from reference TRBV5-1 and TRBJ2-5): KAGVTQTPRYLIKTRGQQVTLSCSPISGHRSVSWYQQTPGQGLQFLFEYFSETQRNKGNFPGRFSGRQFSNSRSEMNVSTLELGDSALYLCASRPVLTQETQYFGPGTRLLVL.

The chain combines TRBV5-1 with TRBJ1-6; D unresolved. The CDR3 consists of 16 residues. CDR1 SGHRS and CDR2 YFSETQ come from the germline V gene. Trimming took off 0 bases at V and 7 bases at J, with 14 bases between the two ends. The CDR3 region is CASSLDRMSLNSPLHF. CDR3 in DNA: TGCGCCAGCAGCTTGGACCGAATGAGCCTCAATTCACCCCTCCACTTT.

This sequence joins TRBV28 and TRBJ2-1; D gene ambiguous. Germline CDR1 reads MDHEN; CDR2 reads SYDVKM. V lost 2 bases to trimming and J lost 7 bases, with 9 bases between them. The CDR3 has 13 amino acids. CDR3 loop: CASSLRFGNEQFF. CDR3 nucleotide sequence: TGTGCCAGCAGTTTAAGGTTCGGAAATGAGCAGTTCTTC.

The chain carries TRBV4-1 and TRBJ2-2; tentative D call: TRBD2 (5 bases). The CDR3 is made up of 16 amino acids. V lost 0 bases, J lost 5 bases, and 13 bases lay in between. Germline values: CDR1 MGHRA, CDR2 YSYEKL. Here the CDR3 reads CASSQDGVRQTGELFF. CDR3 bases: TGCGCCAGCAGCCAAGACGGGGTACGTCAGACCGGGGAGCTGTTTTTT.

J is TRBJ2-2 and V is TRBV7-3, with D uncertain. This CDR3 has 13 residues. The ends were cut back, 4 bases at V and 7 bases at J, with 10 bases in the middle. CDR1 and CDR2 from the germline V gene are SGHTA and FQGTGA. In nucleotides, the CDR3 is TGTGCCAGCAGCTCAGCGACTGTCGGGGAGCTGTTTTTT. Its protein is CASSSATVGELFF.

Only a few counts were recorded for this clonotype. The chain carries TRBV9 and TRBJ2-2, with 7 bases fitting TRBD1. The CDR3 has 16 amino acids. J was trimmed by 6 bases and V by 0 bases; bases with no gene match: 8. The germline V gene encodes CDR1 SGDLS and CDR2 YYNGEE. The CDR3 DNA follows: TGTGCCAGCAGCGTAGTACAGACAGGGATTTCCGGGGAGCTGTTTTTT. This codes for CASSVVQTGISGELFF.

The gene calls are TRBV4-2 and TRBJ2-2, with TRBD2 identical over 9 bases. The CDR3 length is 18 residues. Germline V gene sequence: CDR1 LGHNA, CDR2 YNFKEQ. Trimming cost V 4 bases and J 1 base; bases outside gene matches: 10. The CDR3 reads CASSPEVAGALNTGELFF. The CDR3 region has the DNA TGTGCCAGCAGCCCCGAAGTAGCGGGGGCCCTGAACACCGGGGAGCTGTTTTTT.